This T cell receptor beta chain came from a study of Tregs in tolerant kidney transplant recipients. TCRdb keeps only in-frame clones here, not all; method: immunoSEQ multiplex PCR. The sample contains around 20,000 clones, roughly four fifths of which appear only once. Thawed PBMCs were FACS-sorted into unstimulated CD4+CD25+CD127- regulatory T cells, CD4+CD25- non-regulatory cells, CD4 and CD8 cells. Unmatched junction bases numbered 8, after V lost 5 bases and J lost 5 bases. CDR1 and CDR2 (germline): SGHAT, FQNNGV. The CDR3 has 15 amino acids. About this clone: The target antigen is unknown.

General study points: The small number of patients limits these findings pending further validation. Biological reproducibility was not directly addressed in this study. Expanding Tregs on activated donor B cells appeared to best identify donor-specific TCRbeta clones.

This TCR was sampled from a human donor in good health. The chain joins TRBV11-2 to TRBJ2-3, with TRBD1 identical over 9 bases. The specimen was Tregs from blood. In DNA, the CDR3 is TGTGCCAGCAGCCAGACAGGGGGGAAAGGAGATACGCAGTATTTT. The encoded protein is CASSQTGGKGDTQYF.